This T cell receptor beta chain emerged from a study of blood T cell repertoires in COVID-19. Study-level information: COVID-19 samples from acute and convalescent phases originated in the United States, Italy and Spain. The analysed material was cDNA or gDNA that came from T cells, B-cell-depleted T cells, or PBMCs.

The authors' processing: The authors estimated nucleated cell counts from reference gene primer amplification. The repertoire was sequenced with immunoSEQ multiplex PCR; TCRdb's copy has only in-frame clones and lacks some. V, J and clone size are taken as reported in that table, and D and trimming were inferred from the DNA itself. The profile shows approximately 260,000 clones, around 78% of them singletons. Per the germline V gene, CDR1 is LGHDT and CDR2 is YNNKEL (reference sequence). V lost 5 bases to trimming and J lost 7 bases; unmatched junction nucleotides: 4. There are 14 residues in the CDR3.

This TCR came from a man aged 55 to 69 who had recovered from COVID-19. The V call is TRBV3-1 (or the pseudogene TRBV3-2), the J call TRBJ1-4; TRBD1 agrees at 10 bases. Sample: peripheral blood. Written as DNA, the CDR3 is TGTGCCAGCAGCACCCGGGACAGGGGTGAAAAACTGTTTTTT. It specifies CASSTRDRGEKLFF.